The 17 T cell receptor beta chains below come from one sample, sequenced in a study of STAT5B mutations in CD4+ large granular lymphocyte leukemia. TCRdb's table, derived via immunoSEQ multiplex PCR, lists solely in-frame clones and lacks some. Of under 35,000 clones in the sample, about four fifths were seen once. The sequencing sample was made of CD4+ T cells from blood buffy coats. These TCRs come from a human donor in good health.

The V call is TRBV5-1, the J call TRBJ2-1, with D unresolved. The CDR3 consists of 12 residues. CDR1 and CDR2 from the germline V gene are SGHRS and YFSETQ. Trimming shortened V by 1 base and J by 6 bases, and 5 bases separated the two germline ends. The CDR3 spells CASSLYSNEQFF. The CDR3 nucleotides read TGCGCCAGCAGCTTGTACAGCAATGAGCAGTTCTTC.

The chain uses TRBV5-6 and TRBJ1-6; 7 nucleotides match TRBD1. Trimming cost V 1 base and J 7 bases; bases outside gene matches: 11. CDR3 length: 17 residues. CDR1 SGHDT and CDR2 YYEEEE come from the germline V gene. The CDR3 DNA follows: TGTGCCAGCAGCTTGTCTGGAGGGGGCGTCGTGAATTCACCCCTCCACTTT. Its protein product is CASSLSGGGVVNSPLHF.

The chain has TRBV11-2 and TRBJ2-1, with D possibly being TRBD2 (5 bases). Germline V gene data show CDR1 as SGHAT and CDR2 as FQNNGV. The CDR3 runs to 12 residues. Trimming took off 3 bases at V and 10 bases at J, with 10 bases between the two ends. The CDR3 nucleotides read TGTGCCAGCAGCTTCGGGGATCAGGAGCAGTTCTTC. Its translation is CASSFGDQEQFF. The full variable domain, rest sourced from reference TRBV11-2 and TRBJ2-1, is EAGVAQSPRYKIIEKRQSVAFWCNPISGHATLYWYQQILGQGPKLLIQFQNNGVVDDSQLPKDRFSAERLKGVDSTLKIQPAKLEDSAVYLCASSFGDQEQFFGPGTRLTVL.

The chain couples TRBV9 to TRBJ2-5; TRBD1 matches 12 bases. CDR1 and CDR2 from the germline V gene are SGDLS and YYNGEE. V lost 2 bases and J lost 5; bases outside the gene matches: 7. There are 16 residues in the CDR3. The CDR3 protein is CASSVTGTGGGETQYF. The CDR3 nucleotides read TGTGCCAGCAGCGTCACCGGGACAGGGGGCGGGGAGACCCAGTACTTC.

The chain links TRBV18 to TRBJ1-1; 7 bases are shared with TRBD1. CDR1 and CDR2 (germline): KGHSH, LQKENI. V trimming: 6 bases; J trimming: 0 bases; junction bases outside the gene matches: 10. This CDR3 is built from 16 residues. The CDR3 spells CASSGTADLMNTEAFF. CDR3 bases: TGTGCCAGCTCGGGGACAGCCGATCTAATGAACACTGAAGCTTTCTTT. The full variable domain, completed using reference TRBV18 and TRBJ1-1, is NAGVMQNPRHLVRRRGQEARLRCSPMKGHSHVYWYRQLPEEGLKFMVYLQKENIIDESGMPKERFSAEFPKEGPSILRIQQVVRGDSAAYFCASSGTADLMNTEAFFGQGTRLTVV.

This clone was counted between two and nine times. The rearrangement links TRBV28 to TRBJ1-5; a weak D match, TRBD1 (5 bases). V was pared by 4 bases and J by 4 bases, with 8 bases between. The germline gives CDR1 MDHEN, CDR2 SYDVKM. CDR3 length: 13 amino acids. This CDR3 is CASSWDWNQPQHF. The CDR3 region has the DNA TGTGCCAGCAGTTGGGACTGGAATCAGCCCCAGCATTTT.

J is TRBJ1-6 and V is TRBV30, with a weak D call TRBD1 (5 bases). The V and J ends lost 4 bases and 8 bases respectively, with 21 bases between them. Germline CDR1 is GTSNPN and CDR2 is SVGIG (reference sequence). CDR3 length: 16 residues. CDR3 in amino acids: CAWNPGPTGGYSPLHF. The CDR3 region has the DNA TGTGCCTGGAACCCGGGACCTACCGGGGGGTATTCACCCCTCCACTTT.

This clone was seen a single time. The chain links TRBV28 to TRBJ1-1; D uncertain. The V gene lost 4 bases and the J gene lost 7 bases, with 19 bases spanning the gap. Germline loops: CDR1 MDHEN, CDR2 SYDVKM. This CDR3 contains 15 residues. In DNA, the CDR3 is TGTGCCAGCAGTTCTCCCGCTGGAGGGTTGGATGAAGCTTTCTTT. Residues: CASSSPAGGLDEAFF.

The rearrangement uses TRBV7-9 and TRBJ2-1; 9 bases map to TRBD2. Trimming cost V 6 bases and J 2 bases; bases outside gene matches: 5. In germline, CDR1 is SEHNR, CDR2 FQNEAQ (reference sequence). CDR3 length equals 15 residues. This CDR3 is CASRVSGGAYNEQFF. CDR3 DNA: TGTGCCAGCAGAGTTAGCGGGGGTGCCTACAATGAGCAGTTCTTC.

Only a few counts were recorded for this clone. Other DNA sequences of this sample code for an identical CDR3. The rearrangement uses TRBV30 and TRBJ1-4; 9 positions match TRBD1. The CDR3 is 14 amino acids. V was clipped by 2 bases and J by 7 bases; unmatched bases: 5. Per germline, CDR1 GTSNPN and CDR2 SVGIG (reference sequence). In DNA form, the CDR3 reads TGTGCCTGGAGTATGGGACAGGGTGGTGAAAAACTGTTTTTT. This gives the protein CAWSMGQGGEKLFF.

The chain recombines TRBV30 with TRBJ1-5; possibly TRBD1 for D (5 bases). In germline, CDR1 is GTSNPN, CDR2 SVGIG (reference sequence). V was shortened by 0 bases and J by 4 bases, with 7 bases between the two germline ends. The CDR3 spans 13 residues. Here the CDR3 DNA reads TGTGCCTGGAGTGTAGAGGGGAATCAGCCCCAGCATTTT. It translates to CAWSVEGNQPQHF.

The chain has TRBV11-2 and TRBJ2-1; 7 bases are a match to TRBD2. The CDR3 consists of 16 residues. Germline CDR1 is SGHAT and CDR2 is FQNNGV. The ends lost 6 bases at V and 1 base at J; junction bases unmatched: 9. CDR3 coding DNA: TGTGCCAGCAGACCAGTCATGGGGGGGTCCTACAATGAGCAGTTCTTC. Translation gives CASRPVMGGSYNEQFF.

The chain combines TRBV6-5 with TRBJ1-1; D remains ambiguous. Germline values: CDR1 MNHEY, CDR2 SVGAGI. The V end was cut by 6 bases, the J end by 0 bases, with 8 bases between. The CDR3 consists of 13 residues. The DNA of the CDR3 is TGTGCCAGCAGGTCACTCTTGAACACTGAAGCTTTCTTT. Amino acid sequence: CASRSLLNTEAFF.

The rearrangement joins TRBV28 to TRBJ1-1; maybe TRBD1 (5 bases). The V gene's germline CDR1 is MDHEN and CDR2 SYDVKM. This CDR3 has 15 residues. Trimming removed 5 bases at V and 4 bases at J, with 17 bases between. The CDR3 DNA sequence: TGTGCCAGCAGTCTCCCGGACATACGGTTCACTGAAGCTTTCTTT. Protein product: CASSLPDIRFTEAFF. The whole variable domain, filled in from reference TRBV28 and TRBJ1-1, reads DVKVTQSSRYLVKRTGEKVFLECVQDMDHENMFWYRQDPGLGLRLIYFSYDVKMKEKGDIPEGYSVSREKKERFSLILESASTNQTSMYLCASSLPDIRFTEAFFGQGTRLTVV.

This chain links TRBV28 with TRBJ1-4; tentatively, D is TRBD1 (5 bases). CDR1 and CDR2 (germline): MDHEN, SYDVKM. This CDR3 is 15 amino acids long. V was trimmed by 5 bases and J by 5 bases, leaving 15 bases between them. DNA of the CDR3: TGTGCCAGCAGTCCGTTCCGGGACGGAAATGAAAAACTGTTTTTT. Its translation: CASSPFRDGNEKLFF.

V and J are TRBV2 and TRBJ1-2; D gene unclear. CDR3 length: 13 residues. CDR1 is SNHLY, CDR2 FYNNEI, per germline. Trimming pared 9 bases from V and 4 bases from J, leaving 15 bases between. The CDR3 sequence: CARSLVESYGYTF. The CDR3 DNA follows: TGTGCCAGAAGTTTAGTCGAGTCCTATGGCTACACCTTC.

The genes are TRBV27 and TRBJ2-1; either TRBD1 or TRBD2 may supply D (5 bases each). Trimming cost V 2 bases and J 1 base, with 9 bases left between them. CDR1 and CDR2 (germline): MNHEY, SMNVEV (reference sequence). This CDR3 has 15 amino acids. The CDR3 region has the DNA TGTGCCAGCAGTTTAGAGGGGCGATCCTACAATGAGCAGTTCTTC. Its translation is CASSLEGRSYNEQFF.